One and the same sample provided the 4 T cell receptor beta chains below, sequenced in a study of T cell clonality in common variable immunodeficiency. Sequencing used immunoSEQ multiplex PCR; TCRdb keeps in-frame clones, though not all of them. This repertoire holds roughly 57,000 clones, and none appear only once. Sequenced input: peripheral blood mononuclear cells. These TCRs come from a person aged 18 to 75 in good health.

This clone was found many times. The CDR3 DNA, read in part, is TGTGCCAGCAGCTTAGGTGCGGGAGGAGGAGAGACC. It is translated as CASSLGAGGGET. The CDR3 as a whole reads CASSLGAGGGETQYF. V and J are TRBV11-2 and TRBJ2-5, with 8 positions matching TRBD2. The missing CDR3 end, 3 residues past where the read stops, is filled in from the germline J gene. V trimming: 1 base; J trimming: 4 bases; junction bases outside the gene matches: 5. The CDR3 consists of 15 residues. The germline V gene encodes CDR1 SGHAT and CDR2 FQNNGV.

This clone was recorded many times. Read sequence stops 3 residues before the CDR3 end, and the germline J gene provides the missing end. The J gene is TRBJ1-1, the V gene TRBV18; the D gene is possibly TRBD1 (5 bases). The CDR3 has 13 amino acids. Germline-derived CDR1 and CDR2 are KGHSH and LQKENI. Incomplete CDR3 DNA: TGTGCCAGCTCACCACAAGAGGGCAGGGAG. It codes for CASSPQEGRE. The whole CDR3 region reads CASSPQEGREAFF.

Ten or more counts support this clone. The read gets to within 3 residues of the CDR3 end, and the germline J gene fills in the rest. The V call is TRBV11-2, the J call TRBJ2-7; the match to TRBD2 covers 7 bases. Trimming removed 0 bases from V and 2 bases from J; junction bases left unmatched: 1. This CDR3 contains 14 residues. Germline V gene sequence: CDR1 SGHAT, CDR2 FQNNGV. Partial CDR3 DNA: TGTGCCAGCAGCTTAGACGGGACTACCTACGAG. Translation: CASSLDGTTYE. The complete CDR3 reads CASSLDGTTYEQYF.

This clone was recorded at least ten times. Sequencing ends 3 residues short of the CDR3 end; the germline J gene provides the rest. The chain combines TRBV6-2 or TRBV6-3 with TRBJ2-1, with TRBD1 identical over 8 bases. The germline V gene has CDR1 MNHEY and CDR2 SVGEGT. After removal of 4 bases from V and 7 bases from J, the junction contained 3 bases not matched to a gene. The CDR3 runs to 13 residues. CDR3 protein: CASSFRQGNEQFF. The sequenced part of the CDR3 DNA is TGTGCCAGCAGTTTTCGACAGGGGAATGAG.